Listed below are T cell receptor beta chains from one sample, sequenced in a study of human T cells and chemical hapten exposure. TCRdb reprocessed the RACE reads with MiXCR, giving one entry per CDR3 protein. This table holds under 75,000 distinct CDR3 sequences, 11% found once. The material was whole blood, obtained in connection with sensitization to the hapten diphenylcyclopropenone (DPC). The source is a woman between 50 and 59 years old with alopecia areata. Some clones in this sample may be carry-over from other donors' samples. Both conserved end residues are part of each CDR3. A D gene is named only where the DNA matches it firmly. Some rows have no size entry. The others give once, few or many, or a class for an expanded clone.

V gene	J gene	clone size	D gene	CDR3 protein	CDR3 DNA
TRBV11-2	TRBJ1-1	-	-	CASSPEGHTEAFF	TGTGCCAGCAGCCCCGAGGGGCACACTGAAGCTTTCTTT
TRBV20-1	TRBJ2-6	many	-	CSANAPNTPSGANVLTF	TGCAGTGCAAACGCCCCGAATACCCCTTCGGGGGCCAACGTCCTGACTTTC
TRBV5-6	TRBJ1-2	many	-	CASSFFRDGIRGYTF	TGTGCCAGCAGCTTCTTCCGGGACGGCATAAGAGGCTACACCTTC
TRBV18	TRBJ1-2	many	-	CASSPPNSGSNYGYTF	TGTGCCAGCTCACCACCGAACAGCGGTTCAAACTATGGCTACACCTTC
TRBV6-5	TRBJ2-3	many	-	CASSPTGVTTDTQYF	TGTGCCAGCAGTCCTACGGGAGTTACAACAGATACGCAGTATTTT
TRBV12-3/TRBV12-4	TRBJ2-1	-	TRBD2	CASSPPELAGGSNEQFF	TGTGCCAGCAGTCCCCCCGAACTAGCGGGAGGTAGCAATGAGCAGTTCTTC
TRBV28	TRBJ1-1	many	-	CASSSPPGNTEAFF	TGTGCCAGCAGTTCCCCCCCCGGCAACACTGAAGCTTTCTTT
TRBV20-1	TRBJ1-3	many	-	CSARGVNSGNTIYF	TGCAGTGCTAGGGGTGTAAACTCTGGAAACACCATATATTTT
TRBV6-6	TRBJ1-1	few	TRBD1	CASTDRVWGTEAFF	TGTGCCAGCACAGACAGGGTCTGGGGCACTGAAGCTTTCTTT
TRBV7-2	TRBJ2-3	few	-	CASSLVGGAGTDTQYF	TGTGCCAGCAGCTTAGTAGGGGGGGCTGGTACAGATACGCAGTATTTT
TRBV2	TRBJ2-2	-	TRBD1	CASSEEARGFAGELFF	TGTGCCAGCAGTGAGGAGGCCAGGGGGTTTGCCGGGGAGCTGTTTTTT
TRBV28	TRBJ2-7	-	-	CASRRQVTDEQYF	TGTGCCAGCAGGCGACAGGTAACGGACGAGCAGTACTTC
TRBV29-1	TRBJ2-4	many	-	CSVPSIAKNIQYF	TGCAGCGTCCCCAGCATAGCCAAAAACATTCAGTACTTC
TRBV12-3/TRBV12-4	TRBJ2-6	many	-	CASSFEGQTSGANVLTF	TGTGCCAGCAGTTTTGAGGGGCAAACCTCTGGGGCCAACGTCCTGACTTTC
TRBV11-2	TRBJ2-7	few	-	CASSLFQGVHEQYF	TGTGCCAGCAGCTTATTTCAGGGTGTGCACGAGCAGTACTTC
TRBV5-4	TRBJ1-6	many	-	CASRPEGGYNSPLHF	TGTGCCAGCAGGCCAGAGGGGGGCTATAATTCACCCCTCCACTTT
TRBV6-6	TRBJ1-1	-	TRBD1	CASSSDRASKAFF	TGTGCCAGCAGTTCGGACAGGGCGTCAAAAGCTTTCTTT
TRBV29-1	TRBJ2-7	-	-	CSVALSYEQYF	TGCAGCGTTGCGTTATCCTACGAGCAGTACTTC
TRBV6-2/TRBV6-3	TRBJ2-1	many	TRBD1	CASSAPEQGAYEQFF	TGTGCCAGCAGTGCTCCGGAACAGGGGGCCTATGAGCAGTTCTTC
TRBV5-1	TRBJ2-6	many	-	CASSSPQNSGANVLTF	TGCGCCAGCAGTTCCCCTCAGAATTCTGGGGCCAACGTCCTGACTTTC
TRBV29-1	TRBJ2-3	few	-	CSAFGDTQYF	TGCAGCGCCTTTGGCGATACGCAGTATTTT
TRBV5-4	TRBJ2-7	-	-	CASSLASGNPYEQYF	TGTGCCAGCAGCTTGGCCTCCGGGAACCCCTACGAGCAGTACTTC
TRBV21-1	TRBJ2-1	-	-	CASNASGRPFNEQFF	TGTGCCAGCAACGCTAGCGGGAGGCCCTTCAATGAGCAGTTCTTC
TRBV7-6	TRBJ2-7	many	-	CASSLALGAEQYF	TGTGCCAGCAGCTTAGCTCTGGGGGCCGAGCAGTACTTC
TRBV12-3/TRBV12-4	TRBJ1-2	-	-	CASSFKPGSSYGYTF	TGTGCCAGCAGTTTCAAGCCAGGAAGCTCATATGGCTACACCTTC
TRBV27	TRBJ1-2	-	-	CAGSLSVGHYGYTF	TGTGCCGGCAGTTTATCCGTCGGTCACTATGGCTACACCTTC
TRBV15	TRBJ2-1	few	-	CATSSPTAAANNEQFF	TGTGCCACCAGCAGCCCCACGGCGGCGGCTAACAATGAGCAGTTCTTC